The rows below give T cell receptor beta chains drawn from one sample of a study of T cell responses to AZD1222 COVID-19 vaccine. TCRdb's table, derived via immunoSEQ multiplex PCR, lists solely in-frame clones and lacks some. The data contain about 140,000 clones, 80% to 90% of them singletons. Specimen: peripheral blood, collected on day 0 of AZD1222 vaccination. The receptors originated from an adult in good health. Each CDR3 is given with its conserved first and last residue. D genes are given only for firm matches. Part of the rows lack a size; the others show once, few, many or a class for expanded clones.

>NA|NA|TRBJ2-6|TRBV27
TGTGCCAGCAGTCTCTATGGGGCCAACGTCCTGACTTTC
CASSLYGANVLTF
>NA|NA|TRBJ2-7|TRBV6-1
TGTGCCAGCAGTGAAGGGACAGGGATGGGACTAAGGGAGGGCGAGCAGTACTTC
CASSEGTGMGLREGEQYF
>NA|NA|TRBJ1-4|TRBV3-1/TRBV3-2
TGTGCCAGCAGCCAAGAGGGGGCAGGTTCCCTTGAAAAACTGTTTTTT
CASSQEGAGSLEKLFF
>NA|NA|TRBJ1-1|TRBV5-1
TGCGCCAGCACAGGACAGCGGAACACTGAAGCTTTCTTT
CASTGQRNTEAFF
>NA|NA|TRBJ2-1|TRBV27
TGTGCCAGCAGTCGGGGACACTCGGGGGGAGAGCAGTTCTTC
CASSRGHSGGEQFF
>NA|TRBD2|TRBJ2-1|TRBV7-2
TGTGCCAGCAGCTTAGTCACTAGCGGAAACAATGAGCAGTTCTTC
CASSLVTSGNNEQFF
>NA|NA|TRBJ1-5|TRBV6-5
TGTGCCAGCATGGCAGGGAATCAGCCCCAGCATTTT
CASMAGNQPQHF
>once|NA|TRBJ1-2|TRBV19
TGTGCCAGTAGTATTGGCATGAACTATGGCTACACCTTC
CASSIGMNYGYTF
>NA|NA|TRBJ1-1|TRBV30
TGTGCCGCACAGACTGGTCGTACTGAAGCTTTCTTT
CAAQTGRTEAFF
>NA|NA|TRBJ1-5|TRBV10-3
TGTGCCATCGCTTCCCAACAGGGTCCGCGTCAGCCCCAGCATTTT
CAIASQQGPRQPQHF
>NA|NA|TRBJ1-2|TRBV5-6
TGTGCCAGCAGCTTAACTCAGGGACGGCTGGACTATGGCTACACCTTC
CASSLTQGRLDYGYTF
>NA|NA|TRBJ1-5|TRBV27
TGTGCCAGCAGCCCTTCTGGGGGCGAAAGCAATCAGCCCCAGCATTTT
CASSPSGGESNQPQHF
>NA|NA|TRBJ2-5|TRBV12-5
TGTGCTAGGGGGGGGCGGGGGCACCAAGAGACCCAGTACTTC
CARGGRGHQETQYF
>NA|TRBD1|TRBJ2-7|TRBV20-1
TGCAGTGCTAGTCCGCGTGACAGGGGTTACGAGCAGTACTTC
CSASPRDRGYEQYF
>NA|TRBD1|TRBJ1-1|TRBV6-6
TGTGCCAGCAGTTACCCAACGACAGGGTGGAAGGCTGAAGCTTTCTTT
CASSYPTTGWKAEAFF
>NA|NA|TRBJ1-1|TRBV4-2
TGTGCCAGCAGCCCCCCCGGCTGGAACACTGAAGCTTTCTTT
CASSPPGWNTEAFF
>NA|TRBD1|TRBJ1-4|TRBV30
TGTGCCTGGAGTGGGGACAGGGGAGACACTAATGAAAAACTGTTTTTT
CAWSGDRGDTNEKLFF
>NA|TRBD1|TRBJ2-4|TRBV13
TGTGCCAGCAGCTTTCGGGCTCGACAGGGAAAAGCCAAAAACATTCAGTACTTC
CASSFRARQGKAKNIQYF
>NA|NA|TRBJ1-1|TRBV5-1
TGCGCCAGCAGCCCACTGACAGGGAACACTGAAGCTTTCTTT
CASSPLTGNTEAFF
>NA|TRBD1|TRBJ1-1|TRBV9
TGTGCCAGCAGCGTCACAGGGGGCGCGCCCACTGAAGCTTTCTTT
CASSVTGGAPTEAFF
>NA|NA|TRBJ1-2|TRBV7-9
TGTGCCATTGTTGAGGGAAACTATGGCTACACCTTC
CAIVEGNYGYTF
>NA|NA|TRBJ1-5|TRBV2
TGTGCCAGCAGTGGGACAGCCTCGTTTAAGGGTCAGCATTTT
CASSGTASFKGQHF
>NA|TRBD1|TRBJ1-2|TRBV9
TGTGCCAGCAGCGTATCAGGGGGGAGCTATGGCTACACCTTC
CASSVSGGSYGYTF
>NA|NA|TRBJ2-7|TRBV7-3
TGTGCCAGCAGCTGGGGCCTTTCCTACGAGCAGTACTTC
CASSWGLSYEQYF
>NA|NA|TRBJ1-1|TRBV5-1
TGCGCCAGCAGCACCGGGGAAGATAACACTGAAGCTTTCTTT
CASSTGEDNTEAFF
>NA|TRBD1|TRBJ1-5|TRBV7-2
TGTGCCAGCAGCCTAGGACAGGATGGCAATCAGCCCCAGCATTTT
CASSLGQDGNQPQHF
>NA|NA|TRBJ1-3|TRBV5-6
TGTGCCAGCAGCTTAGGGACCTGGGGAAACACCATATATTTT
CASSLGTWGNTIYF
>once|NA|TRBJ2-7|TRBV7-8
TGTGCCAGCAGCCCCCGGGATCCACCCCGGTTAGAGCAGTACTTC
CASSPRDPPRLEQYF
>NA|NA|TRBJ1-2|TRBV7-9
TGTGCCAGCAGCCCCGAAGGGGGGGCAGGCGGCTACACCTTC
CASSPEGGAGGYTF
>NA|TRBD1|TRBJ2-7|TRBV5-1
TGCGCCAGCAGCTTGGGGGCAGGGGGCGGCTACGAGCAGTACTTC
CASSLGAGGGYEQYF
>NA|NA|TRBJ2-7|TRBV6-5
TGTGCCAGCAGTTACACGTGGGACGGTTACGAGCAGTACTTC
CASSYTWDGYEQYF
>NA|NA|TRBJ2-3|TRBV10-2
TGCGCCAGCAGTGAGCGAGGGTGGAACACAGATACGCAGTATTTT
CASSERGWNTDTQYF